These 22 T cell receptor beta chains came from one sample sequenced in a study of blood T cells in healthy people across ages (dated by TCRdb to about 2015). Library preparation used 5' RACE. Sequenced using an Illumina HiSeq 2500. A second PCR of roughly 6 to 11 cycles was performed with a sample-barcoded 5' primer and a J-beta primer mix. TCRdb passed the public sequencing reads through fastp at Q25 and MiXCR, retaining productive beta sequences. Each entry is one CDR3 protein sequence, shown with its most common DNA and genes. Within this sample are 850,000 to 950,000 distinct CDR3 sequences, with 25% to 35% of them counted one time only. The ten largest clonotypes hold approximately 15% of the sample. The source material was blood. These receptors came from a woman of 80 years or more in good health.

This clonotype occurred many times. The rearrangement uses TRBV12-3 or TRBV12-4 and TRBJ1-6, with TRBD1 matching over 10 bases. CDR3 size: 15 residues. The ends lost 5 bases at V and 7 bases at J; junction bases unmatched: 5. The CDR3 sequence is CASSRQGALNSPLHF. DNA of the CDR3: TGTGCCAGCAGTAGACAGGGGGCATTGAATTCACCCCTCCACTTT.

This clonotype was recorded at least ten times. The chain uses TRBV29-1 and TRBJ2-4; TRBD2 matches 7 bases. Trimming removed 1 base from V and 12 bases from J; junction bases left unmatched: 6. CDR1 and CDR2 from the germline V gene are SQVTM and ANQGSEA. CDR3 length equals 12 residues. The DNA for the CDR3 is TGCAGCGTTGAAGGGGGGGGAGTGGGTCAGTACTTC. Its translation is CSVEGGGVGQYF.

This clonotype was seen repeatedly, ten times or more. The genes are TRBV5-1 and TRBJ2-5; 14 positions agree with TRBD2. The ends lost 0 bases at V and 5 bases at J; junction bases unmatched: 6. The CDR3 totals 17 residues. CDR1 is SGHRS, CDR2 YFSETQ, per germline. The CDR3 region is CASSLAGLAGGLETQYF. CDR3 nucleotide sequence: TGCGCCAGCAGCTTGGCCGGACTAGCGGGGGGTCTGGAGACCCAGTACTTC.

The chain uses TRBV30 and TRBJ2-7; a weak D match, TRBD1 (6 bases). V was cut by 0 bases and J by 3 bases, with 15 bases left in between. The germline gives CDR1 GTSNPN, CDR2 SVGIG (reference sequence). CDR3 size: 15 residues. Written as DNA, the CDR3 is TGTGCCTGGAGTGTCGGCAGGGGTTTATACTACGAGCAGTACTTC. It translates to CAWSVGRGLYYEQYF.

This clonotype has a count of ten or more. The rearrangement links TRBV2 to TRBJ2-1, with D uncertain. The V end lost 4 bases, the J end lost 8 bases, and 15 bases lay between the germline ends. The CDR3 has 14 residues. Germline V gene data show CDR1 as SNHLY and CDR2 as FYNNEI. CDR3 region: CASSASQTMHEQFF. CDR3 DNA: TGTGCCAGCAGTGCGAGTCAAACGATGCATGAGCAGTTCTTC.

This sequence joins TRBV10-3 and TRBJ1-5; TRBD1 might be the D (5 bases). V was cut by 0 bases and J by 7 bases, with 7 bases left in between. This CDR3 has 13 amino acids. The germline V gene has CDR1 ENHRY and CDR2 SYGVKD. The CDR3 nucleotides are TGTGCCATCAGTGAGTCGGGGGGGCAGCCCCAGCATTTT. Translation: CAISESGGQPQHF.

There are many counts of this clonotype. This chain uses TRBV7-2 with TRBJ2-1, with D perhaps given as TRBD1 or TRBD2 (6 bases each). V was clipped by 6 bases and J by 4 bases, with 16 bases between them. The CDR3 length is 15 residues. Looked up from germline, CDR1 is SGHTA and CDR2 is FQGNSA. In nucleotides, the CDR3 is TGTGCCAGCAGTCCCAGGAGGGGGGTATACAATGAGCAGTTCTTC. This encodes CASSPRRGVYNEQFF.

In this sample, this clonotype turned up many times. The chain couples TRBV20-1 to TRBJ2-7, with D unresolved. The CDR3 is 12 amino acids. The V end was cut by 3 bases, the J end by 0 bases, with 6 bases between. Germline V gene sequence: CDR1 DFQATT, CDR2 SNEGSKA (reference sequence). The CDR3 coding sequence is TGCAGTGCTAGCCTGAGCTCCTACGAGCAGTACTTC. This gives the protein CSASLSSYEQYF.

The gene calls are TRBV7-2 and TRBJ2-1; D gene uncertain. V was clipped by 0 bases and J by 6 bases, with 9 bases between them. Germline assignment: CDR1 SGHTA and CDR2 FQGNSA. There are 14 residues in the CDR3. In DNA form, the CDR3 reads TGTGCCAGCAGCTTAGCTCGCCTGGGCAATGAGCAGTTCTTC. It is translated as CASSLARLGNEQFF.

This chain connects TRBV20-1 to TRBJ2-5, with a possible D match to TRBD1 (6 bases). The CDR3 consists of 16 residues. V was cut by 3 bases and J by 0 bases, with 17 bases left in between. CDR1 and CDR2 from the germline V gene are DFQATT and SNEGSKA (reference sequence). The CDR3 DNA is TGCAGTGCTAGCAAAGCAGGGGACCTGTACCAAGAGACCCAGTACTTC. The encoded protein is CSASKAGDLYQETQYF.

This clonotype was seen at least ten times. The rearrangement uses TRBV3-1 and TRBJ1-2, with D uncertain. This CDR3 spans 12 amino acids. Germline V lookup: CDR1 LGHDT, CDR2 YNNKEL (reference sequence). V dropped 0 bases and J dropped 7 bases, with 6 bases sitting between them. The CDR3 coding sequence is TGTGCCAGCAGCCAAGAAGGAGGTGGCTACACCTTC. It yields the protein CASSQEGGGYTF.

This clonotype was seen repeatedly, ten times or more. The chain combines TRBV6-1 with TRBJ2-1; 9 bases map to TRBD1. V trimming: 2 bases; J trimming: 9 bases; junction bases outside the gene matches: 8. The CDR3 spans 15 residues. Germline V gives CDR1 MNHNS, CDR2 SASEGT. CDR3 amino acids: CASSEWDRDRSEQFF. Here the CDR3 DNA reads TGTGCCAGCAGTGAATGGGACAGGGATCGGAGTGAGCAGTTCTTC.

This clonotype was counted many times. The chain employs TRBV12-3 or TRBV12-4 and TRBJ1-2, with a tentative D call TRBD1 (6 bases). Trimming removed 5 bases at V and 5 bases at J, with 18 bases between. The CDR3 sequence is 15 residues long. CDR3: CASSPSGADRYGYTF. The CDR3 DNA reads as TGTGCCAGCAGTCCCTCAGGGGCGGATAGGTATGGCTACACCTTC.

This clonotype was detected many times. This sequence joins TRBV7-6 and TRBJ2-6; possibly TRBD1 for D (6 bases). The CDR3 sequence is 18 residues long. V was cut by 5 bases and J by 3 bases, with 20 bases left in between. Germline V lookup: CDR1 SGHVS, CDR2 FNYEAQ. The CDR3 loop reads CASSPLPPGADGANVLTF. The CDR3 DNA reads TGTGCCAGCAGCCCCCTACCTCCAGGGGCGGATGGGGCCAACGTCCTGACTTTC.

This clonotype has more than one count but fewer than ten. Being one base from a much bigger clone, this may be a read error. This chain joins TRBV6-6 and TRBJ2-5; D is tentatively TRBD1 or TRBD2 (5 bases each). The CDR3 has 13 residues. V gave up 6 bases and J gave up 2 bases, with 10 bases separating them. The germline CDR1 and CDR2 sequences are MNHNY and SVGAGI (reference sequence). CDR3 loop: CASRSGRQETQYF. The DNA for the CDR3 is TGTGCCAGCAGGTCGGGACGTCAAGAGACCCAGTACTTC.

The table lists this clonotype with many counts. V is TRBV7-2 and J is TRBJ2-1, with TRBD1 matching over 7 bases. V trimming: 5 bases; J trimming: 6 bases; junction bases outside the gene matches: 10. The CDR3 contains 15 residues. CDR1 and CDR2 (germline): SGHTA, FQGNSA. In DNA, the CDR3 is TGTGCCAGCAGCACCCACAGGGGACGCGGCAATGAGCAGTTCTTC. This sequence encodes CASSTHRGRGNEQFF.

V gene TRBV11-2 combines with J gene TRBJ1-2, with a possible D match to TRBD1 (5 bases). Per germline, CDR1 SGHAT and CDR2 FQNNGV. V was clipped by 3 bases and J by 8 bases, with 13 bases between them. There are 13 residues in the CDR3. Written as DNA, the CDR3 is TGTGCCAGCAGCTTTGCAGGGAGAGGCGGCTACACCTTC. It translates to CASSFAGRGGYTF.

At least ten counts were recorded for this clonotype. The chain couples TRBV20-1 to TRBJ2-7; 9 bases map to TRBD1. Germline V CDR1 and CDR2: DFQATT, SNEGSKA (reference sequence). V lost 6 bases, J lost 3 bases, and 6 bases stayed unmatched. The CDR3 totals 13 residues. The CDR3 protein is CSAPGQGDYEQYF. The CDR3 bases are TGCAGTGCCCCGGGACAGGGCGACTACGAGCAGTACTTC.

To note about this clonotype: This could be a read error, since a much larger clone is one nucleotide away. V is TRBV7-9 and J is TRBJ2-7; D unresolved. The CDR3 sequence is 12 residues long. Germline loops: CDR1 SEHNR, CDR2 FQNEAQ (reference sequence). CDR3 in DNA: TGTGCCGGCAGTGGCAGTAACTACGAGCAGTACTTC. It encodes CAGSGSNYEQYF.

This chain joins TRBV7-2 and TRBJ2-7, with 8 positions matching TRBD2. CDR3 length equals 15 residues. Trimming cost V 5 bases and J 4 bases; bases outside gene matches: 10. Germline CDR1 and CDR2: SGHTA and FQGNSA. The CDR3: CASSTHPAGGYEQYF. DNA of the CDR3: TGTGCCAGCAGCACCCACCCGGCGGGGGGTTACGAGCAGTACTTC.

This chain uses TRBV20-1 with TRBJ1-6; D is possibly TRBD1 (6 bases). The CDR3 has 14 amino acids. Germline values: CDR1 DFQATT, CDR2 SNEGSKA (reference sequence). The V and J ends lost 0 bases and 8 bases respectively, with 11 bases between them. The DNA of the CDR3 is TGCAGTGCTAGAGATCGGCAGGGGCATTCACCCCTCCACTTT. Amino acids: CSARDRQGHSPLHF.

The V and J genes are TRBV18 and TRBJ2-3; D is unclear. Trimming left V 2 bases short and J 0 bases short, with 6 bases between. From germline, CDR1 is KGHSH and CDR2 LQKENI. The CDR3 is made up of 14 amino acids. The CDR3 reads CASSPAISTDTQYF. CDR3 bases: TGTGCCAGCTCACCAGCTATAAGCACAGATACGCAGTATTTT.